The clone carrying this T cell receptor beta chain was counted between two and nine times. Antigen unknown. This sample stems from a study of T cell responses to AZD1222 COVID-19 vaccine. Study conclusions and caveats: Reports indicate that nearly half of spike-specific TCRs are directed at unmutated variant regions. Breadth and depth of Spike-specific TCRs rose after two AZD1222 doses. The span of vaccine-associated CD4 TCRs extended across spike, with dominance at 160-218 and 743-854.

This table comes from immunoSEQ multiplex PCR, and its TCRdb copy is limited to in-frame clones, with some not included. The sample has about 92,000 clones, 70% to 90% seen once. This CDR3 comprises 14 residues. The ends were cut back, 7 bases at V and 1 base at J, with 11 bases in the middle. The germline gives CDR1 MDHEN, CDR2 SYDVKM. The gene calls are TRBV28 and TRBJ1-3; D possibly corresponds to TRBD1 (6 bases). The receptor was derived from an adult in good health. The sequences come from peripheral blood, collected on day 0 of AZD1222 vaccination. The CDR3 DNA follows: TGTGCCAGCACTGAACAGGGTTCTGGAAACACCATATATTTT. Encoded protein: CASTEQGSGNTIYF.